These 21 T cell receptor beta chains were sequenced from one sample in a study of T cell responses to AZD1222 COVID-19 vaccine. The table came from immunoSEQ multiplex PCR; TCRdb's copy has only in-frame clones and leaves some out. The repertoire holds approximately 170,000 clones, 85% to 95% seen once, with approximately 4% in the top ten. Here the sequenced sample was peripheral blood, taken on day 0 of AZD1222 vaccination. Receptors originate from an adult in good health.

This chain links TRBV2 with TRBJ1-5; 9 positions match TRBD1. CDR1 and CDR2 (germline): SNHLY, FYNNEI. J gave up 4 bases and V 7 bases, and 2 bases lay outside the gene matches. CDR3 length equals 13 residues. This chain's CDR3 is CASKGTGNQPQHF. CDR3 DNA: TGTGCCAGCAAGGGGACAGGGAATCAGCCCCAGCATTTT. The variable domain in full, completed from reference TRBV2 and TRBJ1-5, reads EPEVTQTPSHQVTQMGQEVILRCVPISNHLYFYWYRQILGQKVEFLVSFYNNEISEKSEIFDDQFSVERPDGSNFTLKIRSTKLEDSAMYFCASKGTGNQPQHFGDGTRLSIL.

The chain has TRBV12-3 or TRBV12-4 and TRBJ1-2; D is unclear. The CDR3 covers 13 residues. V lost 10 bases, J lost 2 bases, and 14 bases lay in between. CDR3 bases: TGTGCCACCACTCCGTCGGGGAACTATGGCTACACCTTC. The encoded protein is CATTPSGNYGYTF.

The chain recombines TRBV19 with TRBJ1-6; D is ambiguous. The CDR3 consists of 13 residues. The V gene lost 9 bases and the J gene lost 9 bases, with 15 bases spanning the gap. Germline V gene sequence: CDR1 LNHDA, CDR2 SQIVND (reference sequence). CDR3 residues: CARATDHSSPLHF. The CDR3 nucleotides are TGTGCCAGGGCCACGGACCACAGTTCACCCCTCCACTTT.

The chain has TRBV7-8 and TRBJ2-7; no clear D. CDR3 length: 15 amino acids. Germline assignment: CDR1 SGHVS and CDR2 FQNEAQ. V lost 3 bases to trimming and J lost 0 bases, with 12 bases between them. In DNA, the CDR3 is TGTGCCAGCAGCTTCGGAACGGGTGCCTCCTACGAGCAGTACTTC. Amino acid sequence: CASSFGTGASYEQYF.

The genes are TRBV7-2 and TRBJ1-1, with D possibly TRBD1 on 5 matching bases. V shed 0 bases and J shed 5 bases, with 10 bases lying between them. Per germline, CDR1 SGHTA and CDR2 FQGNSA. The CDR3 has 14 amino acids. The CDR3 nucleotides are TGTGCCAGCAGCTTAGCGGTCAAGGGGACTGAAGCTTTCTTT. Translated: CASSLAVKGTEAFF.

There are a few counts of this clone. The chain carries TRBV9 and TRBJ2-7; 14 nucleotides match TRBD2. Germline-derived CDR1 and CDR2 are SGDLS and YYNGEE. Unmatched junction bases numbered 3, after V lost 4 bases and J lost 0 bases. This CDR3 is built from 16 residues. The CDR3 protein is CASSPGLAGDSYEQYF. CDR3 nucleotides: TGTGCCAGCAGCCCGGGACTAGCGGGAGACTCCTACGAGCAGTACTTC. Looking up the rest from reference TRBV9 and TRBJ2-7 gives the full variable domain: DSGVTQTPKHLITATGQRVTLRCSPRSGDLSVYWYQQSLDQGLQFLIQYYNGEERAKGNILERFSAQQFPDLHSELNLSSLELGDSALYFCASSPGLAGDSYEQYFGPGTRLTVT.

For the CDR3, the DNA is TGTGCCAGTACCCCACGGACAGGAACTAATCAGCCCCAGCATTTT. Its translation is CASTPRTGTNQPQHF. The chain is built from TRBV19 and TRBJ1-5, with 7 bases identical to TRBD1. J was trimmed by 4 bases and V by 7 bases; bases with no gene match: 10. Germline lookup yields CDR1 LNHDA and CDR2 SQIVND (reference sequence). The CDR3 length is 15 residues.

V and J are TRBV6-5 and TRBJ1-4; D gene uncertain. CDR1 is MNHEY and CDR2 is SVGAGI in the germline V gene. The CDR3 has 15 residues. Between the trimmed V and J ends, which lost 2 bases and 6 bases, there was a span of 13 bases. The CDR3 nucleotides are TGTGCCAGCAGTTACCGAGGAGGTTGGGATGAAAAACTGTTTTTT. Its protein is CASSYRGGWDEKLFF.

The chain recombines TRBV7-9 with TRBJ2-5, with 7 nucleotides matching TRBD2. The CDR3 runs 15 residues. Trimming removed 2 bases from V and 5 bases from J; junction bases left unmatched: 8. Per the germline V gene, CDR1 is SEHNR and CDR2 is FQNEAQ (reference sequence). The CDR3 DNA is TGTGCCAGCAGCTTAACTCAGGGCGGGAGTGAGACCCAGTACTTC. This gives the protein CASSLTQGGSETQYF.

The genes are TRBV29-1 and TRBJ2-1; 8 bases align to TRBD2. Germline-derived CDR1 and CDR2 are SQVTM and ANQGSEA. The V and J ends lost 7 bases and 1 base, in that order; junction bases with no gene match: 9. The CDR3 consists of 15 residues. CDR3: CSAAPVAGSYNEQFF. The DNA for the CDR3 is TGCAGCGCAGCCCCAGTAGCGGGATCCTACAATGAGCAGTTCTTC.

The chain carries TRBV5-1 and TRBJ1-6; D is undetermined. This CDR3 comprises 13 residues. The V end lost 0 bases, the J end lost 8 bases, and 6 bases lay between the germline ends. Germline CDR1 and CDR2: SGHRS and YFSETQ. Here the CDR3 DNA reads TGCGCCAGCAGCTTGGCTTCGGATTCACCCCTCCACTTT. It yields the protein CASSLASDSPLHF. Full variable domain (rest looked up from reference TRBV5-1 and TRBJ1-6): KAGVTQTPRYLIKTRGQQVTLSCSPISGHRSVSWYQQTPGQGLQFLFEYFSETQRNKGNFPGRFSGRQFSNSRSEMNVSTLELGDSALYLCASSLASDSPLHFGNGTRLTVT.

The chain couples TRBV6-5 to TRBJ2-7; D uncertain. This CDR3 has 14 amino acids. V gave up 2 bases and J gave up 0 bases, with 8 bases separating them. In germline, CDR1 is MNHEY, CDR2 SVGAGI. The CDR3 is CASSYRSSSYEQYF. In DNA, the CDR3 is TGTGCCAGCAGTTACAGGTCTAGCTCCTACGAGCAGTACTTC.

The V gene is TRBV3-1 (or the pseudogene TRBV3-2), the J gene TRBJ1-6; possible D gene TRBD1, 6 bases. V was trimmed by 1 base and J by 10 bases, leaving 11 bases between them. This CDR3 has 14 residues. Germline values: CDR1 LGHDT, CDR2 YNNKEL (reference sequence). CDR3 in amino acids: CASSQGVRGSPLHF. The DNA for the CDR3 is TGTGCCAGCAGCCAAGGTGTGAGGGGGTCACCCCTCCACTTT.

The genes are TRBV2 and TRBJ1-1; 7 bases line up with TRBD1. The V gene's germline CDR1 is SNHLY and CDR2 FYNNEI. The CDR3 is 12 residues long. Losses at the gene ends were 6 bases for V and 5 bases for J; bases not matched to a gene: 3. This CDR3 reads CASSRGGTEAFF. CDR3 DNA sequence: TGTGCCAGCAGCAGGGGGGGGACTGAAGCTTTCTTT.

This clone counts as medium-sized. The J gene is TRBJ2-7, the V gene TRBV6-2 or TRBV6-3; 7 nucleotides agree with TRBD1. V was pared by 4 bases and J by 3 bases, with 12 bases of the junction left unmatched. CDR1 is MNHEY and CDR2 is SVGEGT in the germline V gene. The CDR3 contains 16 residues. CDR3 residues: CASSSIPGQTFYEQYF. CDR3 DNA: TGTGCCAGCAGTTCCATCCCGGGACAGACCTTCTACGAGCAGTACTTC.

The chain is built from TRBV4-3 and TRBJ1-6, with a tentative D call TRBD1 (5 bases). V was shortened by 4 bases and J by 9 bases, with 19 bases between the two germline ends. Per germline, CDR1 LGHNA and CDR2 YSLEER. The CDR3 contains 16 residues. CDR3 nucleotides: TGCGCCAGCAGCCGAACCCCCCAACCAGGGACTTCACCCCTCCACTTT. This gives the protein CASSRTPQPGTSPLHF.

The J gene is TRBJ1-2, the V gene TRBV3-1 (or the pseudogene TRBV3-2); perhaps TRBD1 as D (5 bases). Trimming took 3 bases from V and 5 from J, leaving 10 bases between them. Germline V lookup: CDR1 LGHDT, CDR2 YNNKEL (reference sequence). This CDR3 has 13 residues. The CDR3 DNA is TGTGCCAGCAGCCATGTGGACATTTATGGCTACACCTTC. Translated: CASSHVDIYGYTF.

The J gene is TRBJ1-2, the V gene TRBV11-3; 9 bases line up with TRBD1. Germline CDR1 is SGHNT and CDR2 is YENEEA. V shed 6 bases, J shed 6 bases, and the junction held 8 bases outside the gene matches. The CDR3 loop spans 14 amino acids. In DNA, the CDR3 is TGTGCCAGCAGGGGGGACAGGGATCGACATGGCTACACCTTC. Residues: CASRGDRDRHGYTF.

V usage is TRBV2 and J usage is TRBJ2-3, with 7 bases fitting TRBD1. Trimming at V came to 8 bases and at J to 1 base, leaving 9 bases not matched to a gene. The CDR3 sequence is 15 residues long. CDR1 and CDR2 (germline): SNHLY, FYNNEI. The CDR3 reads CASGGQSLRTDTQYF. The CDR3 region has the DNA TGTGCCAGCGGGGGACAGTCTCTCCGCACAGATACGCAGTATTTT. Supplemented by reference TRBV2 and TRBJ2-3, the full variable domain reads EPEVTQTPSHQVTQMGQEVILRCVPISNHLYFYWYRQILGQKVEFLVSFYNNEISEKSEIFDDQFSVERPDGSNFTLKIRSTKLEDSAMYFCASGGQSLRTDTQYFGPGTRLTVL.

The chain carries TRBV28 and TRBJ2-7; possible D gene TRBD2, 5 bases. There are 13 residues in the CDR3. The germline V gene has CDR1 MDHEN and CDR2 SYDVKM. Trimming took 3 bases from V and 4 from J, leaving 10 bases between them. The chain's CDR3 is CASSFPLVYEQYF. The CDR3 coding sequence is TGTGCCAGCAGTTTCCCACTAGTTTACGAGCAGTACTTC.

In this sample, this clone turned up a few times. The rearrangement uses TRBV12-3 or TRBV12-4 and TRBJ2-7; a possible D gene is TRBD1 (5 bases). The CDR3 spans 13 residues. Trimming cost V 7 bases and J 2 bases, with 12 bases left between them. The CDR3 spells CASTEGVPYEQYF. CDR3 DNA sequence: TGTGCCAGCACGGAAGGGGTTCCCTACGAGCAGTACTTC.